The entry below describes one T cell receptor beta chain. Its antigen is currently unknown. Deletions cut 6 bases from V and 0 bases from J, with 9 bases between. CDR3 length equals 15 residues. This specimen comes from a study of T-cell memory formation after mild COVID-19. Study findings and constraints: Shrinking CD4+ clones were chiefly CM and EM; CD8+ ones were chiefly EMRA.

A 5'RACE reaction primed in the constant segment made cDNA libraries of TCR alpha and TCR beta, and these carried sample barcodes and UMIs. TCRdb fed the 5' RACE reads into MiXCR, producing one record per CDR3 protein. This table has about 430,000 distinct CDR3 sequences, roughly 18% appearing once. The TCR originated in a man aged 18 to 29 who had mild COVID-19 (a few samples of this study predate the infection). Cell type and time point are not known. Sequenced input: PBMCs or a T cell subset sorted from them (not recorded which). The chain couples TRBV12-3 or TRBV12-4 to TRBJ1-6; D is unresolved. Written as DNA, the CDR3 is TGTGCCAGCAGCAGAGAGAGCTCCTATAATTCACCCCTCCACTTT. As protein: CASSRESSYNSPLHF.